The clone carrying this T cell receptor beta chain has a count of ten or more. Original methodology: What underpinned the distant-metastasis classifier for papillary thyroid cancer was the set of CDR3 differences across clinicopathological groups. MiXCR was used by TCRdb to re-call the PCR reads. TCRdb, not the authors, supplied the V and J calls. The sample lists 45,000 to 65,000 clones, 17% occurring once. Germline V gene sequence: CDR1 MNHEY, CDR2 SMNVEV (reference sequence). This CDR3 region has 14 residues. Germline trimming cut 7 bases from V and 2 bases from J; bases unmatched to any gene: 4. The record originates from a study of metastatic and nonmetastatic thyroid tumors. In the study overall: Where malignant and benign thyroid patients were concerned, repertoires were compared across blood and tumor or nodule tissue.

Thyroid surgery had not been preceded by any treatment in any patient. Source material: blood. This clonotype was sampled from a female donor with papillary thyroid cancer or a benign thyroid nodule (not recorded which). Some clones in this sample may be carry-over from other donors' samples. This sequence joins TRBV27 and TRBJ1-3, with 8 bases aligning to TRBD1. In DNA form, the CDR3 reads TGTGCCAGCATGCCGGACAGGGCTGGAAACACCATATATTTT. Its translation: CASMPDRAGNTIYF.